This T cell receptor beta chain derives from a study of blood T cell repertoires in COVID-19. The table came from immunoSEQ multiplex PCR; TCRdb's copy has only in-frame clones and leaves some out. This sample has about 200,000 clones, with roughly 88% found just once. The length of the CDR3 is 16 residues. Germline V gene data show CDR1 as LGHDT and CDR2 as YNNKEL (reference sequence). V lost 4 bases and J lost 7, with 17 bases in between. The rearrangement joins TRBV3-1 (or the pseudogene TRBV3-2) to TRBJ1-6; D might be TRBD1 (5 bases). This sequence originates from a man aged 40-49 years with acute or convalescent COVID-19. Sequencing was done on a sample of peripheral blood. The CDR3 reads CASSRVPGLQNSPLHF. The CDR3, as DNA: TGTGCCAGCAGCCGAGTACCGGGACTCCAAAATTCACCCCTCCACTTT.